Listed here are 26 T cell receptor beta chains from one sample, sequenced in a study of cytomegalovirus exposure and HLA in healthy donors. PCR employed 60 Vbeta and 13 Jbeta primers. TCRdb keeps only in-frame clones here, not all; method: immunoSEQ multiplex PCR. Of fewer than 200,000 clones in the sample, about 81% were seen once. Material for sequencing was PBMCs. Receptors originate from a woman in her twenties or thirties in good health and CMV-seronegative.

This clone was seen only once. The CDR3 DNA follows: TGTGCCAGCGAGTACAGGGGGCAAGAGACCCAGTACTTC. Protein sequence: CASEYRGQETQYF. V usage is TRBV6-1 and J usage is TRBJ2-5; 8 nucleotides match TRBD1. Germline V gene sequence: CDR1 MNHNS, CDR2 SASEGT. The V gene end was trimmed by 8 bases and the J gene end by 2 bases; junction bases not matched to a gene: 4. The CDR3 is 13 amino acids.

The chain couples TRBV5-4 to TRBJ2-1, with TRBD1 identical over 7 bases. The CDR3 has 18 amino acids. V lost 3 bases to trimming and J lost 0 bases; unmatched junction nucleotides: 12. Germline-derived CDR1 and CDR2 are SGHNT and YYREEE (reference sequence). The CDR3 spells CASSSDTSTGSSYNEQFF. The DNA of the CDR3 is TGTGCCAGCAGCTCCGACACCTCGACAGGGAGCTCCTACAATGAGCAGTTCTTC.

The chain couples TRBV7-2 to TRBJ2-1; the D is unclear. There are 13 residues in the CDR3. Trimming removed 5 bases from V and 6 bases from J, with 11 bases in between. Germline V CDR1 and CDR2: SGHTA, FQGNSA. The CDR3 DNA follows: TGTGCCAGCAGCCCGAGAAAGCTCAATGAGCAGTTCTTC. It specifies CASSPRKLNEQFF.

This chain uses TRBV29-1 with TRBJ1-5, with 8 bases lining up with TRBD1. Unmatched junction bases numbered 4, after V lost 6 bases and J lost 6 bases. The germline gives CDR1 SQVTM, CDR2 ANQGSEA. The CDR3 spans 12 residues. The CDR3 protein is CSVQGAGQPQHF. The CDR3 bases are TGCAGCGTCCAGGGGGCCGGTCAGCCCCAGCATTTT. Full variable domain (missing parts from reference TRBV29-1 and TRBJ1-5): SAVISQKPSRDICQRGTSLTIQCQVDSQVTMMFWYRQQPGQSLTLIATANQGSEATYESGFVIDKFPISRPNLTFSTLTVSNMSPEDSSIYLCSVQGAGQPQHFGDGTRLSIL.

The sample holds a few counts of this clone. The chain recombines TRBV19 with TRBJ2-7; TRBD1 matches at 11 bases. V dropped 3 bases and J dropped 2; count of bases not matched to a gene: 3. Germline V gene lookup returns CDR1 LNHDA and CDR2 SQIVND (reference sequence). The CDR3 covers 15 residues. CDR3 nucleotide sequence: TGTGCCAGTAGTATTGGACAGGGGGCGACCTACGAGCAGTACTTC. Its translation: CASSIGQGATYEQYF. Variable domain in full (rest from reference TRBV19 and TRBJ2-7): DGGITQSPKYLFRKEGQNVTLSCEQNLNHDAMYWYRQDPGQGLRLIYYSQIVNDFQKGDIAEGYSVSREKKESFPLTVTSAQKNPTAFYLCASSIGQGATYEQYFGPGTRLTVT.

This clone was recorded only once. The genes are TRBV4-2 and TRBJ2-2; D may be TRBD1 (6 bases). The germline gives CDR1 LGHNA, CDR2 YNFKEQ. Trimming shortened V by 4 bases and J by 0 bases, and 9 bases separated the two germline ends. This CDR3 is 15 amino acids long. The DNA of the CDR3 is TGTGCCAGCAGCCGCGACAGGACGAACACCGGGGAGCTGTTTTTT. It codes for CASSRDRTNTGELFF.

The chain has TRBV6-1 and TRBJ2-2, with 9 bases aligning to TRBD2. The junction had 5 bases not matched to a gene; V was cut back by 7 bases and J by 2 bases. CDR3 length: 15 residues. CDR1 is MNHNS and CDR2 is SASEGT in the germline V gene. The CDR3 DNA reads as TGTGCCAGCACCTTAGCGGGAGCTAACACCGGGGAGCTGTTTTTT. Protein product: CASTLAGANTGELFF.

V is TRBV9 and J is TRBJ2-2; maybe TRBD2 (6 bases). The CDR3 consists of 17 residues. Per the germline V gene, CDR1 is SGDLS and CDR2 is YYNGEE. V lost 3 bases and J 0 bases, leaving 15 bases between the germline ends. The DNA of the CDR3 is TGTGCCAGCAGCGCTAGTGTAGTAGCGGCGAACACCGGGGAGCTGTTTTTT. Encoded protein: CASSASVVAANTGELFF.

With regard to this clone: Other nucleotide sequences in the sample specify the same CDR3. The V and J genes are TRBV28 and TRBJ1-4; D uncertain. The CDR3 spans 13 residues. Germline V gene lookup returns CDR1 MDHEN and CDR2 SYDVKM. The V gene lost 7 bases and the J gene lost 8 bases, with 14 bases spanning the gap. CDR3 DNA: TGTGCCAGCACCTGGCAGGCGGGAGAAAAACTGTTTTTT. It translates to CASTWQAGEKLFF. Filled out from reference TRBV28 and TRBJ1-4, the complete variable domain reads DVKVTQSSRYLVKRTGEKVFLECVQDMDHENMFWYRQDPGLGLRLIYFSYDVKMKEKGDIPEGYSVSREKKERFSLILESASTNQTSMYLCASTWQAGEKLFFGSGTQLSVL.

V and J are TRBV5-1 and TRBJ2-1; 10 nucleotides align to TRBD2. Germline lookup yields CDR1 SGHRS and CDR2 YFSETQ. The CDR3 is made up of 14 amino acids. The V segment lost 4 bases and the J segment 7 bases; nucleotides outside the gene matches: 5. CDR3 nucleotide sequence: TGCGCCAGCAGCCCCGGGACTAGCGCAAATGAGCAGTTCTTC. It is translated as CASSPGTSANEQFF.

V usage is TRBV7-6 and J usage is TRBJ2-7; 8 bases agree with TRBD1. The V and J ends lost 5 bases and 5 bases, in that order; junction bases with no gene match: 14. Germline V lookup: CDR1 SGHVS, CDR2 FNYEAQ. This CDR3 region has 16 residues. This CDR3 reads CASSPGTGSQGDEQYF. CDR3 DNA: TGTGCCAGCAGCCCTGGGACAGGCTCTCAAGGGGACGAGCAGTACTTC.

CDR3 DNA: TGTGCCAGCAGCGCCAACATCGGGGGGAGGGGGTACGAGCAGTACTTC. It specifies CASSANIGGRGYEQYF. This chain uses TRBV7-2 with TRBJ2-7; weak D call: TRBD2 (7 bases). Germline CDR1 reads SGHTA; CDR2 reads FQGNSA. This CDR3 contains 16 residues. Deletions cut 5 bases from V and 4 bases from J, with 21 bases between.

This rearrangement joins TRBV11-2 to TRBJ1-1; 8 bases are shared with TRBD1. V was pared by 5 bases and J by 1 base, with 6 bases of the junction left unmatched. This CDR3 is 15 amino acids long. Germline V gene data show CDR1 as SGHAT and CDR2 as FQNNGV. This CDR3 reads CASSPQQGGNTEAFF. The DNA of the CDR3 is TGTGCCAGCAGCCCTCAACAGGGGGGGAACACTGAAGCTTTCTTT.

This clone was seen only once. The genes are TRBV19 and TRBJ2-1; the match to TRBD2 covers 7 bases. Germline V gene lookup returns CDR1 LNHDA and CDR2 SQIVND (reference sequence). The CDR3 is made up of 17 amino acids. V dropped 7 bases and J dropped 4; count of bases not matched to a gene: 16. Here the CDR3 reads CASTKGYKRDGYNEQFF. Written as DNA, the CDR3 is TGTGCCAGTACCAAGGGGTATAAGCGGGATGGATACAATGAGCAGTTCTTC.

The chain links TRBV29-1 to TRBJ2-2; D might be TRBD1 (5 bases). CDR1 and CDR2 from the germline V gene are SQVTM and ANQGSEA. CDR3 length equals 13 residues. V shed 5 bases and J shed 2 bases, with 9 bases lying between them. CDR3 amino acids: CSVQTVNTGELFF. For the CDR3, the DNA is TGCAGCGTTCAGACAGTTAACACCGGGGAGCTGTTTTTT.

This chain uses TRBV6-1 with TRBJ1-4, with 8 bases matching TRBD1. Germline V lookup: CDR1 MNHNS, CDR2 SASEGT. This CDR3 region has 13 residues. Germline trimming cut 6 bases from V and 6 bases from J; bases unmatched to any gene: 3. The CDR3 protein is CASRLQGDEKLFF. The CDR3 coding sequence is TGTGCCAGCAGACTACAGGGGGATGAAAAACTGTTTTTT.

The J gene is TRBJ1-4, the V gene TRBV30; 11 bases are a match to TRBD1. CDR1 is GTSNPN, CDR2 SVGIG, per germline (reference sequence). With V trimmed by 0 bases and J by 0 bases, 6 bases remained unmatched. The CDR3 has 18 residues. The CDR3 here is CAWSVPGQGAPTNEKLFF. The CDR3 nucleotides are TGTGCCTGGAGTGTTCCCGGACAGGGGGCTCCAACTAATGAAAAACTGTTTTTT.

This clone has only one observation. This chain connects TRBV11-2 to TRBJ2-2; 8 nucleotides match TRBD1. The CDR3 consists of 15 residues. Germline values: CDR1 SGHAT, CDR2 FQNNGV. V lost 2 bases to trimming and J lost 4 bases; unmatched junction nucleotides: 3. The CDR3 DNA reads as TGTGCCAGCAGCTTAAGACAGGGGATCACCGGGGAGCTGTTTTTT. This codes for CASSLRQGITGELFF.

This clone was seen a handful of times. The chain is built from TRBV10-3 and TRBJ1-1, with D maybe TRBD1 (6 bases). Looked up from germline, CDR1 is ENHRY and CDR2 is SYGVKD. CDR3 length: 15 residues. V lost 0 bases and J 5 bases, leaving 13 bases between the germline ends. The CDR3 sequence: CAISESIIGGTEAFF. The CDR3 DNA is TGTGCCATCAGTGAGTCGATAATAGGGGGTACTGAAGCTTTCTTT.

V is TRBV7-2 and J is TRBJ1-2, with D perhaps matching TRBD1 (6 bases). The CDR3 totals 15 residues. Trimming removed 5 bases at V and 4 bases at J, with 17 bases between. The germline gives CDR1 SGHTA, CDR2 FQGNSA. DNA for the CDR3: TGTGCCAGCAGCGCAGACCAGGGGTGGGCCTATGGCTACACCTTC. Amino acid sequence: CASSADQGWAYGYTF.

V usage is TRBV10-2 and J usage is TRBJ2-7; the D is unclear. CDR1 WSHSY and CDR2 SAAADI come from the germline V gene. This CDR3 contains 15 residues. Trimming shortened V by 2 bases and J by 2 bases, and 13 bases separated the two germline ends. CDR3 coding DNA: TGCGCCAGCAGTGAGCAGGCAGTAACGACCTACGAGCAGTACTTC. It yields the protein CASSEQAVTTYEQYF.

The chain recombines TRBV7-2 with TRBJ2-7; no clear D. This CDR3 is 13 amino acids long. Between the trimmed V and J ends, which lost 3 bases and 7 bases, there was a span of 13 bases. CDR1 and CDR2 from the germline V gene are SGHTA and FQGNSA. DNA for the CDR3: TGTGCCAGCAGCTTTACCCCATCCGGGGAGCAGTACTTC. As protein: CASSFTPSGEQYF. The full variable domain, rest sourced from reference TRBV7-2 and TRBJ2-7, is GAGVSQSPSNKVTEKGKDVELRCDPISGHTALYWYRQSLGQGLEFLIYFQGNSAPDKSGLPSDRFSAERTGGSVSTLTIQRTQQEDSAVYLCASSFTPSGEQYFGPGTRLTVT.

The chain couples TRBV18 to TRBJ2-1; tentatively, D is TRBD1 (5 bases). The CDR3 is made up of 16 amino acids. Germline CDR1 and CDR2: KGHSH and LQKENI. V lost 8 bases and J 6 bases, leaving 23 bases between the germline ends. CDR3 DNA: TGTGCCAGCGGTTTGAGGCAGACCGCAACAGGCAATGAGCAGTTCTTC. Residues: CASGLRQTATGNEQFF.

The J gene is TRBJ2-3, the V gene TRBV25-1; D is undetermined. V was cut by 5 bases and J by 6 bases, with 6 bases left in between. CDR1 and CDR2 (germline): MGHDK, SYGVNS. The CDR3 extends over 11 amino acids. CDR3 amino acids: CASSFMDTQYF. For the CDR3, the DNA is TGTGCCAGCAGTTTTATGGATACGCAGTATTTT.

The chain links TRBV4-2 to TRBJ2-5; D gene ambiguous. The CDR3 sequence is 14 residues long. CDR1 and CDR2 (germline): LGHNA, YNFKEQ. Between the trimmed V and J ends, which lost 2 bases and 4 bases, there was a span of 11 bases. CDR3 region: CASSQQENRETQYF. The CDR3 nucleotides read TGTGCCAGCAGCCAACAAGAGAATCGAGAGACCCAGTACTTC.

This chain joins TRBV27 and TRBJ2-5; weak D call: TRBD1 (6 bases). This CDR3 has 13 amino acids. The germline V gene encodes CDR1 MNHEY and CDR2 SMNVEV (reference sequence). V was shortened by 4 bases and J by 5 bases, with 11 bases between the two germline ends. CDR3 sequence: CASSSQGWETQYF. The CDR3 DNA follows: TGTGCCAGCAGTTCACAGGGTTGGGAGACCCAGTACTTC.